This T cell receptor beta chain comes out of a study of T cells in Graves' hyperthyroidism and ophthalmopathy (dated by TCRdb to about 2019). Some background on the complete study: Peripheral blood samples were taken at the time of initial diagnosis, prior to any treatment. To identify TCR V-J signatures that set the groups apart, the researchers used a discovery cohort of about a hundred patients, made up of under 45 with Graves' ophthalmopathy and some 60 with stable Graves' hyperthyroidism. Whether ophthalmopathy could be predicted prospectively was tested in an independent validation cohort made up of some 20 hyperthyroidism patients plus 17 patients who later progressed to ophthalmopathy. The 75 to 100 discovery patients were randomly split 7:3 into training and test sets. In addition, the study compared T-cell repertoires in thyroid tissue and in blood from about 6 Graves' hyperthyroidism patients. Following sampling, methimazole starting at 30 mg daily was given to hyperthyroidism patients, and high-dose intravenous methylprednisolone was given to ophthalmopathy patients. The paper describes TCR Vbeta CDR3 sequencing of 135 peripheral blood samples, made up of 43 ophthalmopathy patients, around 78 hyperthyroidism patients and 17 progressor patients.

TCR beta CDR3 regions were amplified from RNA transcripts. The first round of RT-PCR for the TCR CDR3 was performed with the HTBI primer set and the Qiagen OneStep RT-PCR kit. Libraries were constructed in a second round of multiplex PCR, after which size selection and purification were carried out. Libraries were sequenced paired-end with 100 bp reads on an Illumina HiSeq2000. The source study handled its data this way. SOAPnuke was used to process the raw data, throwing out any read that contained adapters or uncalled bases, had a mean Phred below 15, or lacked an exact constant-primer or identifier match. COPE v1.2.5 was used to merge the high-quality paired reads, and each unique nucleotide sequence was defined as a clonotype. Clonotypes were aligned to IMGT TRBV, TRBD and TRBJ reference segments using MiTCR v1.1. Analysis was restricted to V-J combinations with a frequency above 0.0001, which covered 99.2% of repertoires. The TCS score was defined as the ratio of F50 (clonal expansion) to E x V (chaos), calculated using BLOSUM62-based TCRdist between CDR3 peptides within each V-J. Welch's t-statistics and random forest reduced 450 to 600 V-J features to 13, which were used in a naive Bayes classifier (R e1071). TCRdb reprocessing: public reads trimmed at Q25 with fastp, clones called with MiXCR, in-frame beta chains kept. Each entry is one CDR3 protein sequence, shown with its most common DNA and genes. TCRdb, rather than the study authors, made the V and J calls. The sample profile shows approximately 600,000 distinct CDR3 sequences; around 15% of them were found once. Over 3.5% of the sample belongs to the ten largest clones.

A patient counted as having stable Graves' hyperthyroidism if no progression to ophthalmopathy occurred over 18 months of follow-up. The hyperthyroidism patients were between 18 and 65 years old and newly diagnosed, with a disease duration of less than 2 months. The study excluded patients with uncontrolled infections, other autoimmune diseases, pregnancy or lactation. Diagnoses relied on clinical symptoms, serum thyroxine and TRAb, thyroid ultrasound and orbital computed tomography. Ficoll-Paque density gradient centrifugation was used to isolate PBMCs from 10 ml of fresh peripheral blood. Total RNA was extracted using Trizol reagent, and RNA quality was assessed on an Agilent 2100 Bioanalyzer. Details on this clonotype: Its specific antigen is unknown. There are no base qualities to consult, and no much larger clone falls within one base.

Study-wide conclusions, independent of this receptor: A model built on a 13 V-J signature distinguished ophthalmopathy from stable hyperthyroidism, reaching 87.88% sensitivity and 81.08% specificity in cross-validation and 80%/75% in testing. In validation, the model predicted progression to ophthalmopathy a median of roughly 6.2 months before onset, with about 67% sensitivity and around 76% specificity. No statistical method was used to set the sample size in advance, and investigators knew the group allocation. Most expanded thyroid clonotypes (frequency above 0.001) were also found in blood, which suggests that blood repertoires may mirror thyroid immune responses.

Sample: blood. This TCR was sampled from a woman aged 25 to 39 with Graves' hyperthyroidism.

The DNA sequence is given as TGTGCCAGCAGTGAACACAGTGCCTCGCGCACAGATACGCAGTATTTT. Its translation reads: CASSEHSASRTDTQYF. The V and J segments used are TRBV6-1 and TRBJ2-3; the D gene identity is not certain. CDR1 and CDR2, per the germline V gene, are MNHNS and SASEGT. The CDR3 measures 16 amino acids from cysteine to phenylalanine. The only DNA kept is the CDR3, 48 bases in frame from the first base. Deletion took 2 bases off V and 1 base off J, with a span of 13 bases between the germline ends.